The TCR beta chain under discussion was sequenced for a study of CD8 T cells in Susac syndrome. It was with random hexamers that roughly 0.45 to 1 ug RNA was reverse transcribed. An immunoSEQ multiplex PCR amplified TCR beta CDR3 over 54 Vbeta and 13 Jbeta. TCRdb fed the immunoSEQ multiplex PCR reads into MiXCR, producing one record per CDR3 protein. This table holds 150,000 to 200,000 distinct CDR3 sequences, nearly 95% found once. CDR1 and CDR2 (germline): GTSNPN, SVGIG (reference sequence). CDR3 size: 13 residues. V was clipped by 4 bases and J by 5 bases; unmatched bases: 7. The authors sequenced TCR beta from blood CD8+ and CD4+ T cells. Negative isolation was applied to CD8+ and CD4+ T cells, and FACS enrichment was applied to TEMRA cells.

The V call is TRBV30, the J call TRBJ2-5, with 7 bases that match TRBD2. The material sequenced was CD4+ T cells from PBMCs. The TCR sequence derives from a human donor with multiple sclerosis. As DNA, the CDR3 is TGTGCCTGGATGGGCGGGAGCACCGAGACCCAGTACTTC. Its protein product is CAWMGGSTETQYF.